These 19 T cell receptor beta chains share one sample of origin, sequenced in a study of human T cells and chemical hapten exposure. TCRdb used MiXCR to reprocess the RACE reads, holding one entry per CDR3 protein. The repertoire has about 400,000 distinct CDR3 sequences, roughly 6% of them found once; the top ten carry 5% to 6%. Time point reported: patch test 2, 6 weeks after DPC sensitization. The treatment: therapeutic diphenylcyclopropenone sensitization with weekly scalp DPC. Sample: whole blood, taken in connection with sensitization to the hapten diphenylcyclopropenone (DPC). All receptors come from a woman between 18 and 30 years old with alopecia areata. Some clones in this sample may be carry-over from other donors' samples.

Many counts were recorded for this clonotype. J is TRBJ1-2 and V is TRBV20-1; 11 nucleotides agree with TRBD1. The V gene end was trimmed by 5 bases and the J gene end by 8 bases; junction bases not matched to a gene: 10. Germline-derived CDR1 and CDR2 are DFQATT and SNEGSKA (reference sequence). CDR3 size: 14 residues. CDR3 in amino acids: CSAGDRGDVEGYTF. The CDR3 DNA is TGCAGTGCTGGGGACAGGGGGGATGTTGAGGGCTACACCTTC.

This clonotype appeared many times. V is TRBV27 and J is TRBJ1-6; the D is unclear. Trimming removed 10 bases at V and 0 bases at J, with 19 bases between. The germline CDR1 and CDR2 sequences are MNHEY and SMNVEV (reference sequence). The CDR3 is 17 residues long. This CDR3 is CATGVRTYSSYNSPLHF. Written as DNA, the CDR3 is TGTGCCACGGGCGTCCGTACGTACTCCTCCTATAATTCACCCCTCCACTTT.

This clonotype was found a few times. The V gene is TRBV7-9, the J gene TRBJ2-3, with 10 bases fitting TRBD2. Germline V gene sequence: CDR1 SEHNR, CDR2 FQNEAQ (reference sequence). The CDR3 is 15 amino acids. The V gene end was trimmed by 6 bases and the J gene end by 4 bases; junction bases not matched to a gene: 7. CDR3 coding DNA: TGTGCCAGCAGTCACAGCGGGGGGGCCGCAGATACGCAGTATTTT. Translated: CASSHSGGAADTQYF.

This clonotype was seen ten or more times. V is TRBV7-3 and J is TRBJ2-2; no clear D. Trimming pared 5 bases from V and 4 bases from J, leaving 8 bases between. Germline V gene sequence: CDR1 SGHTA, CDR2 FQGTGA. This CDR3 contains 13 residues. CDR3 DNA: TGTGCCAGCAGCCAAACTCCCACCGGGGAGCTGTTTTTT. It specifies CASSQTPTGELFF. Drawing the rest from reference TRBV7-3 and TRBJ2-2, the complete variable domain is GAGVSQTPSNKVTEKGKYVELRCDPISGHTALYWYRQSLGQGPEFLIYFQGTGAADDSGLPNDRFFAVRPEGSVSTLKIQRTERGDSAVYLCASSQTPTGELFFGEGSRLTVL.

This chain uses TRBV20-1 with TRBJ1-1; D remains ambiguous. The CDR3 has 13 residues. Germline CDR1 is DFQATT and CDR2 is SNEGSKA (reference sequence). The V end lost 3 bases, the J end lost 5 bases, and 13 bases lay between the germline ends. The CDR3 loop is CSARILRGTEAFF. In nucleotides, the CDR3 is TGCAGTGCTAGGATCCTCCGAGGGACTGAAGCTTTCTTT.

This clonotype has at least ten counts. No conserved phenylalanine or tryptophan ends this CDR3, so it is likely a read error. No DNA is shown, since the ends of the CDR3 on it are uncertain; the CDR3 is the one TCRdb lists. V and J are TRBV5-1 and TRBJ1-1; no check of the table's D call, TRBD1, against the DNA was made. Germline V gene data show CDR1 as SGHRS and CDR2 as YFSETQ. The CDR3 totals 9 residues, both ends included. The CDR3 loop reads CASSFPLPL.

In its sample, this clonotype was seen a few times. This chain links TRBV6-2 or TRBV6-3 with TRBJ1-1; TRBD1 matches 7 bases. CDR3 length: 17 amino acids. After removal of 5 bases from V and 0 bases from J, the junction contained 12 bases not matched to a gene. CDR1 MNHEY and CDR2 SVGEGT come from the germline V gene. CDR3 in amino acids: CASSPVSLQGMNTEAFF. The CDR3 DNA is TGTGCCAGCAGTCCGGTGTCCCTACAGGGGATGAACACTGAAGCTTTCTTT.

This clonotype came up many times. V and J are TRBV29-1 and TRBJ1-2, with 9 nucleotides matching TRBD1. Germline V gene sequence: CDR1 SQVTM, CDR2 ANQGSEA. J was trimmed by 4 bases and V by 1 base; bases with no gene match: 4. The length of the CDR3 is 14 residues. CDR3 DNA: TGCAGCGTTGAAGGTGAACAGGGGGCCTATGGCTACACCTTC. Its translation: CSVEGEQGAYGYTF.

Worth noting for this clonotype: Since a much larger clone is just one base distant, this may be a read error. The chain recombines TRBV25-1 with TRBJ1-2; D remains unclear. The CDR3 totals 13 residues. Germline CDR1 MGHDK, CDR2 SYGVNS. CDR3 in amino acids: CGSSAGDRYGYTF. CDR3 nucleotides: TGTGGCAGCAGTGCGGGCGATCGCTATGGCTACACCTTC.

This clonotype has a count of ten or more. The V call is TRBV6-6, the J call TRBJ2-3; possibly TRBD1 for D (5 bases). V gave up 7 bases and J gave up 0 bases, with 8 bases separating them. CDR3 size: 13 residues. Germline CDR1 is MNHNY and CDR2 is SVGAGI (reference sequence). CDR3 protein: CASKGASTDTQYF. CDR3 in DNA: TGTGCCAGCAAAGGGGCTAGCACAGATACGCAGTATTTT.

Many counts were recorded for this clonotype. The chain couples TRBV7-6 to TRBJ1-5, with D tentatively TRBD1 (5 bases). The length of the CDR3 is 16 residues. Germline V lookup: CDR1 SGHVS, CDR2 FNYEAQ. With 5 bases removed from V and 7 bases from J, the gap between germline ends came to 21 bases. CDR3 DNA sequence: TGTGCCAGCAGCCCTGAACCTGGCGGGGCTCAGCAGCCCCAGCATTTT. Protein product: CASSPEPGGAQQPQHF.

This clonotype has only a few counts. The chain combines TRBV10-3 with TRBJ2-7; D is perhaps TRBD1 (6 bases). Trimming stripped 2 bases from V and 5 bases from J, with 16 bases between. The CDR3 covers 15 residues. Germline values: CDR1 ENHRY, CDR2 SYGVKD. Written as DNA, the CDR3 is TGTGCCATCAGTGAGAGTAAGACAGGAGGAGACGAGCAGTACTTC. Amino acids: CAISESKTGGDEQYF.

This clonotype came up a few times. V usage is TRBV6-2 or TRBV6-3 and J usage is TRBJ2-1, with D possibly being TRBD1 (7 bases). The CDR3 contains 16 residues. The V end lost 6 bases, the J end lost 0 bases, and 15 bases lay between the germline ends. The V gene's germline CDR1 is MNHEY and CDR2 SVGEGT. Written as DNA, the CDR3 is TGTGCCAGCAGCCCCGGCAGGGGGGTCTCCTACAATGAGCAGTTCTTC. Encoded protein: CASSPGRGVSYNEQFF.

This clonotype was detected many times. This chain joins TRBV6-4 and TRBJ2-3; 10 nucleotides line up with TRBD2. This CDR3 region has 15 residues. CDR1 is MRHNA, CDR2 SNTAGT, per germline. Trimming at V came to 8 bases and at J to 3 bases, leaving 8 bases not matched to a gene. The CDR3 spells CASGPSGGGTDTQYF. The CDR3 nucleotides are TGTGCCAGCGGACCAAGCGGGGGGGGGACAGATACGCAGTATTTT.

This clonotype has a count of ten or more. The chain couples TRBV18 to TRBJ2-7; no clear D. There are 13 residues in the CDR3. Germline V gives CDR1 KGHSH, CDR2 LQKENI. V was trimmed by 3 bases and J by 0 bases, leaving 6 bases between them. The CDR3 here is CASSPTSSYEQYF. CDR3 DNA sequence: TGTGCCAGCTCACCGACGAGCTCCTACGAGCAGTACTTC.

At least ten counts were recorded for this clonotype. The V and J genes are TRBV5-1 and TRBJ2-2; 8 bases line up with TRBD2. Germline values: CDR1 SGHRS, CDR2 YFSETQ. V dropped 1 base and J dropped 4; count of bases not matched to a gene: 0. The CDR3 sequence is 14 residues long. CDR3 protein: CASSLSGGTGELFF. The DNA for the CDR3 is TGCGCCAGCAGCTTGAGCGGGGGCACCGGGGAGCTGTTTTTT.

This sequence joins TRBV7-9 and TRBJ2-7, with TRBD2 identical over 11 bases. Germline CDR1 SEHNR, CDR2 FQNEAQ (reference sequence). Trimming cost V 5 bases and J 2 bases; bases outside gene matches: 8. This CDR3 spans 16 amino acids. CDR3 protein: CASSVTSGGPTYEQYF. CDR3 DNA sequence: TGTGCCAGCAGCGTAACTAGCGGGGGACCAACCTACGAGCAGTACTTC. Combining the CDR3 with reference TRBV7-9 and TRBJ2-7 gives the whole variable domain DTGVSQNPRHKITKRGQNVTFRCDPISEHNRLYWYRQTLGQGPEFLTYFQNEAQLEKSRLLSDRFSAERPKGSFSTLEIQRTEQGDSAMYLCASSVTSGGPTYEQYFGPGTRLTVT.

This clonotype was seen only a few times. This chain links TRBV6-2 or TRBV6-3 with TRBJ2-1, with a weak D call TRBD1 (5 bases). The CDR3 is 17 amino acids. Germline CDR1 is MNHEY and CDR2 is SVGEGT. Trimming pared 3 bases from V and 2 bases from J, leaving 17 bases between. CDR3 bases: TGTGCCAGCAGTTATCAGAGGCGTCAGGGAACCTACAATGAGCAGTTCTTC. Its translation: CASSYQRRQGTYNEQFF.

The chain links TRBV6-6 to TRBJ1-2, with D possibly TRBD1 on 5 matching bases. This CDR3 comprises 14 residues. V was shortened by 4 bases and J by 4 bases, with 13 bases between the two germline ends. Germline assignment: CDR1 MNHNY and CDR2 SVGAGI (reference sequence). In nucleotides, the CDR3 is TGTGCCAGCAGTTCCGGGGGAGCGGTCTATGGCTACACCTTC. Protein: CASSSGGAVYGYTF.